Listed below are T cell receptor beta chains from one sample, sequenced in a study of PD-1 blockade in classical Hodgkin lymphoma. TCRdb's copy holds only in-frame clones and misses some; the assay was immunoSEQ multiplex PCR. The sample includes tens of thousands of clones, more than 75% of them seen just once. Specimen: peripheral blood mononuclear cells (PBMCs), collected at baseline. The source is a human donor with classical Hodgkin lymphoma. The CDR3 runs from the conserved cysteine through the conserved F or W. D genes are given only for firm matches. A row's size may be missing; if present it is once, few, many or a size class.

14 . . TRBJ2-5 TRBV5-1 CASSLSGVGETQYF TGCGCCAGCAGCTTGTCAGGGGTGGGAGAGACCCAGTACTTC
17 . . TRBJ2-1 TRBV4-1 CASSDPPGGVSYNEQFF TGCGCCAGCAGCGATCCTCCCGGGGGCGTTTCCTACAATGAGCAGTTCTTC
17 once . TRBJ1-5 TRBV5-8 CASSAPLRDLSNQPQHF TGTGCCAGCAGTGCTCCTCTCCGGGATCTTAGCAATCAGCCCCAGCATTTT
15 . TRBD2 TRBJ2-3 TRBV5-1 CASSGRGSGTDTQYF TGCGCCAGCAGCGGGCGGGGGTCGGGCACAGATACGCAGTATTTT
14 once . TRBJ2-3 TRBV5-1 CASSWGGSADTQYF TGCGCCAGCAGCTGGGGGGGCAGCGCAGATACGCAGTATTTT
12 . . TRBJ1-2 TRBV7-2 CASSLTRDGYTF TGTGCCAGCAGCTTAACCAGGGACGGCTACACCTTC
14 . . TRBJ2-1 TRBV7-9 CASSQSGQGGEQFF TGTGCCAGCAGCCAATCTGGTCAGGGGGGTGAGCAGTTCTTC
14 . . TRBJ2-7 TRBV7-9 CASSTRTVPYEQYF TGTGCCAGCAGCACCCGGACAGTTCCCTACGAGCAGTACTTC
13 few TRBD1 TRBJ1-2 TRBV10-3 CAIHGTGGHGYTF TGTGCCATCCATGGGACAGGGGGCCATGGCTACACCTTC
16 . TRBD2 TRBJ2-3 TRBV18 CASSPSSGGTTDTQYF TGTGCCAGCTCACCATCCTCGGGGGGGACGACAGATACGCAGTATTTT
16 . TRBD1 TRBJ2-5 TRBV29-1 CSVAGTGQMFQETQYF TGCAGCGTTGCGGGGACAGGGCAGATGTTCCAAGAGACCCAGTACTTC
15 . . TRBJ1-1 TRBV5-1 CASSLGAAGNTEAFF TGCGCCAGCAGCTTGGGCGCAGCGGGGAACACTGAAGCTTTCTTT
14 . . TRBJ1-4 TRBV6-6 CASLDSPQTPKLFF TGTGCCAGCTTAGACAGTCCCCAAACCCCCAAACTGTTTTTT